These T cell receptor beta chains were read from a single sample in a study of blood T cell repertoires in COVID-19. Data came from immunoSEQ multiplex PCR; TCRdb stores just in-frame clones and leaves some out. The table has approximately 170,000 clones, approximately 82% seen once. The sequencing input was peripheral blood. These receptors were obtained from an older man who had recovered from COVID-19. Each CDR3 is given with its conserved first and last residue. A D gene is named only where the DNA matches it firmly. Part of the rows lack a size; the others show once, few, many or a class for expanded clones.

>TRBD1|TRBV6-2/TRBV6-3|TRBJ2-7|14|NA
TGTGCCAGCAACCCGGGACAGGCAACCTACGAGCAGTACTTC
CASNPGQATYEQYF
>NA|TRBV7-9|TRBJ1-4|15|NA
TGTGCCAGCAGCGTAGGACTTTCCGTCAATGAAAAACTGTTTTTT
CASSVGLSVNEKLFF
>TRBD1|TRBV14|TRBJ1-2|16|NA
TGTGCCAGCAGCCAAGACCTCCAGGGGGCCAACTATGGCTACACCTTC
CASSQDLQGANYGYTF
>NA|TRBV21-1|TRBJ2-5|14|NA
TGTGCCAGCAGCCCACGGACAAGTCAAGAGACCCAGTACTTC
CASSPRTSQETQYF
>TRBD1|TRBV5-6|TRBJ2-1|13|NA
TGTGCCAGCAGTTTCGGACAGGGAAGCGAGCAGTTCTTC
CASSFGQGSEQFF
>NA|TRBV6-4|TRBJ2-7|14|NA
TGTGCCACCGCTGGGCGGACAAAAAACTACGAGCAGTACTTC
CATAGRTKNYEQYF
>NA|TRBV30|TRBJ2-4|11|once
TGTGCCTGGAGGGTTGGAGTCATTCAGTACTTC
CAWRVGVIQYF
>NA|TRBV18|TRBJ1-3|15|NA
TGTGCCAGCTCAAACGGACACGGCTCTGGAAACACCATATATTTT
CASSNGHGSGNTIYF
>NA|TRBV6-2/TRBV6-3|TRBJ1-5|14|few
TGTGCCAGCAGTTACGCGGGTACCAATCAGCCCCAGCATTTT
CASSYAGTNQPQHF
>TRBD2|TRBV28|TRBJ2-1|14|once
TGTGCCAGCAGTTTTACTAGCGGGAGAGGTGAGCAGTTCTTC
CASSFTSGRGEQFF
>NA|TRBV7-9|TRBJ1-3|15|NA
TGTGCCAGCAGCTTAAGAGGGGGACCCGGAAACACCATATATTTT
CASSLRGGPGNTIYF
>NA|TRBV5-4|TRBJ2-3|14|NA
TGTGCCAGCAGCCTGGACTCAAGAACAGATACGCAGTATTTT
CASSLDSRTDTQYF
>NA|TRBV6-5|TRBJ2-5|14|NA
TGTGCCAGCAGTTCCCCTCGGCTAGAAGAGACCCAGTACTTC
CASSSPRLEETQYF
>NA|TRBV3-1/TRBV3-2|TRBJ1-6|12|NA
TGTGCCAGCAGCCAATTAAATTCACCCCTCCACTTT
CASSQLNSPLHF
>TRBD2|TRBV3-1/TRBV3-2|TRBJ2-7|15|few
TGTGCCAGCAGCCAATGGGCACTAGCGGTCTACGAGCAGTACTTC
CASSQWALAVYEQYF
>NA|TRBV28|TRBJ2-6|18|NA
TGTGCCAGCAGTTTCCTCCAGGGGTCGATCTCTGGGGCCAACGTCCTGACTTTC
CASSFLQGSISGANVLTF
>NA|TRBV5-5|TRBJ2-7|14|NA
TGTGCCAGCAGTCTAGAGGGAAGGCAGGACGAGCAGTACTTC
CASSLEGRQDEQYF
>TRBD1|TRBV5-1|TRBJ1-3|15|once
TGCGCCAGCAGCGCAACAGGGGTCTCTGGAAACACCATATATTTT
CASSATGVSGNTIYF
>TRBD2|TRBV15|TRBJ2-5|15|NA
TGTGCCACCAGCGGCGGGACTAGCAACGGAGAGACCCAGTACTTC
CATSGGTSNGETQYF
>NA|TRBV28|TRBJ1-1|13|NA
TGTGCCAGCAATAGGGGGGGAGACACTGAAGCTTTCTTT
CASNRGGDTEAFF
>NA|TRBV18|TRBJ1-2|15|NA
TGTGCCAGCTCAGCGACAGAAAGAACTAACTATGGCTACACCTTC
CASSATERTNYGYTF
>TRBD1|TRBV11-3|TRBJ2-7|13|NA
TGTGCCAGCAGCCTCCGGGACAGGGACGAGCAGTACTTC
CASSLRDRDEQYF
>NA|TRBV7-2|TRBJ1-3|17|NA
TGTGCCAGCAGCTTAACTCGGGGGGCAATAGCGGGAAACACCATATATTTT
CASSLTRGAIAGNTIYF
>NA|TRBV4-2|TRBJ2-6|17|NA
TGTGCCAGCAGCCAAGACTTTGTCTCCTCTGGGGCCAACGTCCTGACTTTC
CASSQDFVSSGANVLTF
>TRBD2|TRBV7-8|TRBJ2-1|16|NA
TGTGCCAGCAGCTCCACTGGACTAGCGGCTTACAATGAGCAGTTCTTC
CASSSTGLAAYNEQFF
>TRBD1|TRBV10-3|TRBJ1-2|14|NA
TGTGCCATCAGTGGGGACAGGGGCGTCGATGGCTACACCTTC
CAISGDRGVDGYTF
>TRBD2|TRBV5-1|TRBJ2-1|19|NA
TGCGCCAGCAGCTTGGCCCATTCGAGCGGGAGGGCATACTACAATGAGCAGTTCTTC
CASSLAHSSGRAYYNEQFF
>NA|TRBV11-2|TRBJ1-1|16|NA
TGTGCCAGCAGCTTCAGCTGGACAGTCATGAACACTGAAGCTTTCTTT
CASSFSWTVMNTEAFF
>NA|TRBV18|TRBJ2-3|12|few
TGTGCCAGCCACCCGGGTAAAGATACGCAGTATTTT
CASHPGKDTQYF
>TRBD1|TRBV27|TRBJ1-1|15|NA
TGTGCCAGCAGTCTAGAGACAGGGATGAACACTGAAGCTTTCTTT
CASSLETGMNTEAFF
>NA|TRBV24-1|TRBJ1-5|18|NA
TGTGCCACCAGTGAGACCAGCGCGGGGCCGGGACCTCATCAGCCCCAGCATTTT
CATSETSAGPGPHQPQHF
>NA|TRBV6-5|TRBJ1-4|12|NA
TGTGCCAATAAGGGGGCTAATGAAAAACTGTTTTTT
CANKGANEKLFF
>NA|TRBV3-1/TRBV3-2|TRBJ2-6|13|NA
TGTGCCAGCAGCCGAGGGGGGGCCAACGTCCTGACTTTC
CASSRGGANVLTF
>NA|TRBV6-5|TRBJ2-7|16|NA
TGTGCCAGCAGTTACACCCCCGGGACTGGGGGCTACGAGCAGTACTTC
CASSYTPGTGGYEQYF
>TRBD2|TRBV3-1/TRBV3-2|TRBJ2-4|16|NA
TGTGCCAGCAGCCAAGGTGCTAGCGGGAGTCGGAGCATTCAGTACTTC
CASSQGASGSRSIQYF
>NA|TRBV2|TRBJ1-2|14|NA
TGTGCCAGCAGTCACCGACAGGAGGATGATGGCTACACCTTC
CASSHRQEDDGYTF
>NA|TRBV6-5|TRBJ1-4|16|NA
TGTGCCAGCAGTTACAATCCGAAGGTCGGGGGTGAAAAACTGTTTTTT
CASSYNPKVGGEKLFF
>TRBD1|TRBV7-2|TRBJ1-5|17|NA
TGTGCCAGCAGCCCGCAGCCCCTTACAGGGGGACATCAGCCCCAGCATTTT
CASSPQPLTGGHQPQHF
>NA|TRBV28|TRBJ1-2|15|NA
TGTGCCAGCAGTTTATTCCAGGGTATTGTCGGTGGCTACACCTTC
CASSLFQGIVGGYTF
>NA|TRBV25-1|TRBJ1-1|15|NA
TGTGCCAGCAGTGAAAGGGTAGGGCGGGGCACTGAAGCTTTCTTT
CASSERVGRGTEAFF
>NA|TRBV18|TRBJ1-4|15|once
TGTGCCAGCTCACCTAACAGGGCGGACGGTGAAAAACTGTTTTTT
CASSPNRADGEKLFF
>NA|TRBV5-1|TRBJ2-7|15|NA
TGCGCCAGCAGTTGGGGGCCTGGCGGGAGTAACGAGCAGTACTTC
CASSWGPGGSNEQYF
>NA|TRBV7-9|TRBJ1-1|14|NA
TGTGCCAGCAGCTTAGATGGCGGAAACACTGAAGCTTTCTTT
CASSLDGGNTEAFF
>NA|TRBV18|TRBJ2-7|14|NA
TGTGCCAGCTCAAGCCGGGACACACCGGCTGAGCAGTACTTC
CASSSRDTPAEQYF
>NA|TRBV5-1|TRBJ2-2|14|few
TGCGCCAGCAGCCCAGGGGCCCTGACCGGGGAGCTGTTTTTT
CASSPGALTGELFF
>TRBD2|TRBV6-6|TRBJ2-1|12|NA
TGTGCCAGCAGTCAGGCGGGGGACGAGCAGTTCTTC
CASSQAGDEQFF
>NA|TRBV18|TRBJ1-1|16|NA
TGTGCCAGCTCCCCAGCGGGGTCGGGCGGAAACACTGAAGCTTTCTTT
CASSPAGSGGNTEAFF
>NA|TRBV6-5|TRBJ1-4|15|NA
TGTGCCAGCAGGAGAGAGGGAGGGGCTAATGAAAAACTGTTTTTT
CASRREGGANEKLFF
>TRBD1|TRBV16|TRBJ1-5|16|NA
TGTGCCAGCAGGGTGACAGGGGGAGGGAGCAATCAGCCCCAGCATTTT
CASRVTGGGSNQPQHF
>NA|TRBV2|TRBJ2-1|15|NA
TGTGCCAGCAGCCCGCCTCCGGGTCCGTACAATGAGCAGTTCTTC
CASSPPPGPYNEQFF
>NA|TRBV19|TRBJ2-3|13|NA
TGTGCCAGTTTCTCTCCTAGCACAGATACGCAGTATTTT
CASFSPSTDTQYF
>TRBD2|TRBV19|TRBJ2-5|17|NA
TGTGCCAGTAGTGTTAGGGCTAGCGGGAGATCCCAAGAGACCCAGTACTTC
CASSVRASGRSQETQYF
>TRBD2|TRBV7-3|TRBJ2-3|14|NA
TGTGCCAGCAGCAGGACTAGCGCCACAGATACGCAGTATTTT
CASSRTSATDTQYF